This entry lists 4 T cell receptor beta chains sequenced from one sample in a study of blood T cell repertoires in COVID-19. Using immunoSEQ multiplex PCR, the repertoire was profiled, and TCRdb retains in-frame clones only, with some absent. The data hold about 55,000 clones, with 80% to 85% observed a single time. Sequencing was done on a sample of peripheral blood. These receptors were collected from a human donor in a cohort sampled during active or convalescent COVID-19.

The chain combines TRBV3-1 (or the pseudogene TRBV3-2) with TRBJ2-2; a weak D match, TRBD1 (5 bases). Trimming pared 1 base from V and 7 bases from J, leaving 10 bases between. Germline lookup yields CDR1 LGHDT and CDR2 YNNKEL (reference sequence). The CDR3 consists of 14 residues. CDR3: CASSQGQGLGELFF. For the CDR3, the DNA is TGTGCCAGCAGCCAAGGTCAGGGCCTCGGGGAGCTGTTTTTT.

The rearrangement joins TRBV5-5 to TRBJ2-7; D gene unclear. This CDR3 contains 14 residues. The V end lost 4 bases, the J end lost 4 bases, and 15 bases lay between the germline ends. The germline CDR1 and CDR2 sequences are SGHKS and YYEKEE (reference sequence). The CDR3 protein is CASSPNGLEYEQYF. CDR3 DNA: TGTGCCAGCAGCCCCAACGGGTTAGAGTACGAGCAGTACTTC.

The rearrangement uses TRBV7-3 and TRBJ2-6; 10 nucleotides align to TRBD1. Trimming removed 1 base from V and 4 bases from J; junction bases left unmatched: 7. This CDR3 comprises 18 residues. Per the germline V gene, CDR1 is SGHTA and CDR2 is FQGTGA. The CDR3: CASSLKGTGVSGANVLTF. CDR3 in DNA: TGTGCCAGCAGCTTAAAAGGGACAGGGGTTTCGGGGGCCAACGTCCTGACTTTC. The whole variable domain, remainder taken from reference TRBV7-3 and TRBJ2-6, is GAGVSQTPSNKVTEKGKYVELRCDPISGHTALYWYRQSLGQGPEFLIYFQGTGAADDSGLPNDRFFAVRPEGSVSTLKIQRTERGDSAVYLCASSLKGTGVSGANVLTFGAGSRLTVL.

In this sample, this clone turned up a few times. The chain links TRBV19 to TRBJ1-5; TRBD1 matches at 10 bases. There are 16 residues in the CDR3. The V segment lost 4 bases and the J segment 7 bases; nucleotides outside the gene matches: 10. In germline, CDR1 is LNHDA, CDR2 SQIVND (reference sequence). DNA of the CDR3: TGTGCCAGTAGTACTGGGGACAGGGGAAGGGGCCAGCCCCAGCATTTT. This encodes CASSTGDRGRGQPQHF.